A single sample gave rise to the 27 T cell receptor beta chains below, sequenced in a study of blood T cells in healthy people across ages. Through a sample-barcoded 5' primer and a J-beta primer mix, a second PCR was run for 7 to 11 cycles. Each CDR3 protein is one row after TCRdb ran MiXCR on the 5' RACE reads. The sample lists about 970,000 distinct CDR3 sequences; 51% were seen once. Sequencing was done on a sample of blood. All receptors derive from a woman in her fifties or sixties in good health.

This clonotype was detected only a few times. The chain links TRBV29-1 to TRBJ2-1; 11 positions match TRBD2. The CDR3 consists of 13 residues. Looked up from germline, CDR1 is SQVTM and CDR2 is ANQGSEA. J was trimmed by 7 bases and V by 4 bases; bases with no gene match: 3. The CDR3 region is CSVGWTSGNEQFF. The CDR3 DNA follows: TGCAGCGTTGGGTGGACTAGCGGGAATGAGCAGTTCTTC.

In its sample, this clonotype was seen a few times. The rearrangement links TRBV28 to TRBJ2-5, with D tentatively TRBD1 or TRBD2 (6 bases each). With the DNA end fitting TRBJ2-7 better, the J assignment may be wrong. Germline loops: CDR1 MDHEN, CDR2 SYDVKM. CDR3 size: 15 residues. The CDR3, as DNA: TGTGCCAGCAGCGGAGGGACAATTCGGGTTTACGAGCAGTACTTC. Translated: CASSGGTIRVYEQYF.

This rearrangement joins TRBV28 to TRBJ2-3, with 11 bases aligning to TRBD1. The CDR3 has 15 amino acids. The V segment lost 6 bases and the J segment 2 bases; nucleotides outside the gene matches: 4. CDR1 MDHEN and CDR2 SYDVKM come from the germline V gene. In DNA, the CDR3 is TGTGCCAGCAGGGGACAGGGGGAGGCCACAGATACGCAGTATTTT. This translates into CASRGQGEATDTQYF.

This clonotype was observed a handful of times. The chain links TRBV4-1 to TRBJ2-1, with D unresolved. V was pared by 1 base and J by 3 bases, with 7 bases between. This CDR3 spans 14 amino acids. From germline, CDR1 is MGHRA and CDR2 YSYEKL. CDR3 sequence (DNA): TGCGCCAGCAGCCAAGTTTCGGGCTACAATGAGCAGTTCTTC. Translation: CASSQVSGYNEQFF.

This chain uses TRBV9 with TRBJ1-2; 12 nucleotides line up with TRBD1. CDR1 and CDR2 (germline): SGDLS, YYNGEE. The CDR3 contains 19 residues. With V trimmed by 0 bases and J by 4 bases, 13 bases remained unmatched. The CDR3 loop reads CASSVGNRDRGHWGYGYTF. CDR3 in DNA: TGTGCCAGCAGCGTAGGGAACCGGGACAGGGGGCATTGGGGCTATGGCTACACCTTC.

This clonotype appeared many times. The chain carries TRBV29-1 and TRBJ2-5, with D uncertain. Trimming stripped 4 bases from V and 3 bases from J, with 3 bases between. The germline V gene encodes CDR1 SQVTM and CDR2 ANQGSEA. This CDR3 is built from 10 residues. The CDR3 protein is CSVGEETQYF. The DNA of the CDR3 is TGCAGCGTTGGAGAAGAGACCCAGTACTTC.

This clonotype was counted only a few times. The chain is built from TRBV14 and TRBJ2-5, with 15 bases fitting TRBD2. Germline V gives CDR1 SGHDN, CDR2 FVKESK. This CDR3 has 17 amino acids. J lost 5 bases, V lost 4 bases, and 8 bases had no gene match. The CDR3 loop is CASSRIWTSGRAETQYF. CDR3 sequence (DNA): TGTGCCAGCAGCCGTATATGGACTAGCGGGAGGGCCGAGACCCAGTACTTC.

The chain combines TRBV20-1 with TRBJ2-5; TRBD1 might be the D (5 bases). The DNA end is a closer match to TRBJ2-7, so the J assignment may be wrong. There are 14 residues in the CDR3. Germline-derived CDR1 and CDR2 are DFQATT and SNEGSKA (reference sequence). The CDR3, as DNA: TGCAGTGCTAGAGGTCGGACAATCTTCTGCGAGCAGTACTTC. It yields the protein CSARGRTIFCEQYF.

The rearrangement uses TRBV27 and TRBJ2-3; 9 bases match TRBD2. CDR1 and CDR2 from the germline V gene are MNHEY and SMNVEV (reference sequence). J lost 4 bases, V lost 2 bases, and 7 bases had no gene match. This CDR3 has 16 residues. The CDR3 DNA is TGTGCCAGCAGTTTACTCAGCGGGAGGTCCGCAGATACGCAGTATTTT. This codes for CASSLLSGRSADTQYF.

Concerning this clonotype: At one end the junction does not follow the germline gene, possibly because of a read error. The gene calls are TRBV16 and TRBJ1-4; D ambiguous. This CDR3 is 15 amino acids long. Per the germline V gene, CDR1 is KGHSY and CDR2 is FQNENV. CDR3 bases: TGTGTCAGCAGCCAAGCCGGGCGGATCGATGAAAAACTGTTTTTT. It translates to CVSSQAGRIDEKLFF.

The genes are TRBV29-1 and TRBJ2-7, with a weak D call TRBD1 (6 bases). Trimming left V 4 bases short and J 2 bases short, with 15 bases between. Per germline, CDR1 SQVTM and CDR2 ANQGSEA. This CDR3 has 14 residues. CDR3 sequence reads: CSVGTGTPPYEQYF. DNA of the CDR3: TGCAGCGTTGGGACCGGGACACCTCCCTACGAGCAGTACTTC.

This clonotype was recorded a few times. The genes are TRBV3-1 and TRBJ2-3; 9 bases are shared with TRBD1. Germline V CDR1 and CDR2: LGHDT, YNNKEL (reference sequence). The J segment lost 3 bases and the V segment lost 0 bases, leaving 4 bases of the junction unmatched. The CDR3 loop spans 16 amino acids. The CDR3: CASSQERTGATDTQYF. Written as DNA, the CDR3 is TGTGCCAGCAGCCAAGAGAGGACAGGGGCTACAGATACGCAGTATTTT.

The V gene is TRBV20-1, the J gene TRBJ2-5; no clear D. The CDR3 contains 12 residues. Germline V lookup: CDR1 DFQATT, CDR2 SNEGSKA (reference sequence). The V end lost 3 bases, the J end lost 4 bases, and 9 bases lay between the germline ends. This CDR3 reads CSASAWRETQYF. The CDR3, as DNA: TGCAGTGCTAGTGCTTGGAGAGAGACCCAGTACTTC.

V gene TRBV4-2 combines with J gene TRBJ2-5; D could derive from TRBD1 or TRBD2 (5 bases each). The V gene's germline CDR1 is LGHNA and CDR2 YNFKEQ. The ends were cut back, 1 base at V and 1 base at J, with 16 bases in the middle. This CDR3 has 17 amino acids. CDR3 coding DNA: TGTGCCAGCAGCCAAGTGAGTTCCGGGACCGTCCAAGAGACCCAGTACTTC. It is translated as CASSQVSSGTVQETQYF.

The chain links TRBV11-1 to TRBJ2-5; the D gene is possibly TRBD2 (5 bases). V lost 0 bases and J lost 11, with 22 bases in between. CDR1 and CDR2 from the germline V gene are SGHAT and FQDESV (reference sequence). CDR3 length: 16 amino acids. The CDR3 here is CASSLAGPIRGNEQYF. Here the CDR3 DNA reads TGTGCCAGCAGCTTAGCCGGACCGATCCGAGGGAATGAGCAGTACTTC.

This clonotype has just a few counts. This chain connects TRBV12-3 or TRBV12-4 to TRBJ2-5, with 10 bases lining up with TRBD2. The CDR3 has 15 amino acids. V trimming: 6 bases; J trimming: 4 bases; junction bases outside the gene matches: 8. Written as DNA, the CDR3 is TGTGCCAGCAGCAAGGGACTAGCGATTGGAGAGACCCAGTACTTC. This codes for CASSKGLAIGETQYF.

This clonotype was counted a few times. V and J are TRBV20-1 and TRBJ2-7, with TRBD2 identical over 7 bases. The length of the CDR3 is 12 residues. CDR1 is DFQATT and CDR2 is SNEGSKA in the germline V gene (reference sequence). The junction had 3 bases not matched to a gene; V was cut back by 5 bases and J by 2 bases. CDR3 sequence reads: CSARGGAYEQYF. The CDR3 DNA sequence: TGCAGTGCTCGTGGGGGGGCCTACGAGCAGTACTTC.

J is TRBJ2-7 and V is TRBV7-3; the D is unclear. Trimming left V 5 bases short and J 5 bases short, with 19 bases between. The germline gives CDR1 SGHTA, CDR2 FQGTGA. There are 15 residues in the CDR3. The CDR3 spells CASSPPVRVLNEQYF. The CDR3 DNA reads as TGTGCCAGCAGCCCCCCCGTCCGGGTGCTAAACGAGCAGTACTTC.

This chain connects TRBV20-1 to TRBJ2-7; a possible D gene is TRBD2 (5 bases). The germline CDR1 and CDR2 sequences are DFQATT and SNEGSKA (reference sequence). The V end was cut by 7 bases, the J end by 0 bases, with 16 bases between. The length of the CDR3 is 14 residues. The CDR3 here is CSGFGLSFSYEQYF. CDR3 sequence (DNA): TGCAGTGGCTTTGGACTTTCTTTCTCCTACGAGCAGTACTTC.

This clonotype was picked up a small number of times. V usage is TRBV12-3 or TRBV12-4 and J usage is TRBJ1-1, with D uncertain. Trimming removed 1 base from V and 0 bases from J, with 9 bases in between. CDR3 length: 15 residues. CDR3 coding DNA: TGTGCCAGCAGTTTAGTTGCGGGAATGAACACTGAAGCTTTCTTT. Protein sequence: CASSLVAGMNTEAFF.

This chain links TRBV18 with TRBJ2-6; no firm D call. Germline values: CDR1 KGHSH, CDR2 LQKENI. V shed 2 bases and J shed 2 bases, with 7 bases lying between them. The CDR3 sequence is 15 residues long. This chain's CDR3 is CASSPGGTGANVLTF. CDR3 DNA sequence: TGTGCCAGCTCACCAGGTGGTACTGGGGCCAACGTCCTGACTTTC.

This chain's CDR3 is CASSLGGLVETQYF. In nucleotides, the CDR3 is TGTGCCAGCAGCTTGGGGGGACTAGTCGAGACCCAGTACTTC. The V and J genes are TRBV5-6 and TRBJ2-5, with 8 bases lining up with TRBD2. The germline CDR1 and CDR2 sequences are SGHDT and YYEEEE. The CDR3 has 14 amino acids. With V trimmed by 0 bases and J by 5 bases, 3 bases remained unmatched.

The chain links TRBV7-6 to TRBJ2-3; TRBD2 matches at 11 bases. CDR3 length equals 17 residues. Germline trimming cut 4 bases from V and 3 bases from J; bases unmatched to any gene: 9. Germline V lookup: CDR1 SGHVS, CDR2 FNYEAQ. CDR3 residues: CASSSTSGRGGTDTQYF. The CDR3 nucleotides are TGTGCCAGCAGCTCCACTAGCGGGAGAGGGGGAACAGATACGCAGTATTTT.

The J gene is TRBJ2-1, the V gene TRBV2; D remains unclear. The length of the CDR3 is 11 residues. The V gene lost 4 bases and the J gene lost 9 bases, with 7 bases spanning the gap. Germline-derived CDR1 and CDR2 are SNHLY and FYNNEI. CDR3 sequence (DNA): TGTGCCAGCAGTGTAGTCGGTGAGCAGTTCTTC. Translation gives CASSVVGEQFF.

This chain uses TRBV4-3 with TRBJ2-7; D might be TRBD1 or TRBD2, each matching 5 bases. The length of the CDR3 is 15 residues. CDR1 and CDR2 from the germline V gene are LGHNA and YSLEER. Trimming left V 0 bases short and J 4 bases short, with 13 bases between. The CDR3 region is CASSQDLHRRYEQYF. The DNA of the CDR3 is TGCGCCAGCAGCCAAGACCTACACAGGAGGTACGAGCAGTACTTC.

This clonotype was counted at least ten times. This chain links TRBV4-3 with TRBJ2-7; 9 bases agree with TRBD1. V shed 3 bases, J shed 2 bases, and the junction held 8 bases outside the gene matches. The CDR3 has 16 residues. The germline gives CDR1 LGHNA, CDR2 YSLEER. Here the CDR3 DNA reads TGCGCCAGCAGCCAGGCTGCCGGGACAGGGACCTACGAGCAGTACTTC. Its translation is CASSQAAGTGTYEQYF.

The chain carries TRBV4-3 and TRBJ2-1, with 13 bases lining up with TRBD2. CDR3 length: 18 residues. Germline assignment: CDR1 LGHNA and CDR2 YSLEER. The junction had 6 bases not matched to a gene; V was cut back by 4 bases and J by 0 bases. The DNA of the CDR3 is TGCGCCAGCAGCCCTCTTAGGACTAGCGGGAGCTCCTACAATGAGCAGTTCTTC. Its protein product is CASSPLRTSGSSYNEQFF.